This T cell receptor (beta chain) was retrieved from a study of Ad26.COV2.S vaccination and SARS-CoV-2 variants. The data were produced by immunoSEQ multiplex PCR, yet TCRdb's version contains in-frame clones alone and is incomplete. The table records 300,000 to 350,000 clones, roughly 90% of them present only once. Germline CDR1 SGHNT, CDR2 YYREEE (reference sequence). The V end was cut by 2 bases, the J end by 4 bases, with 12 bases between. The CDR3 covers 14 residues. Treatment specified: about 20 received Ad26.COV2.S at low or high dose, single or two shots; about 5 received placebo; per-sample allocation not given. Samples were taken on day 63 after the first vaccine or placebo injection.

The chain uses TRBV5-4 and TRBJ1-1; D is possibly TRBD1 (5 bases). The starting material was peripheral blood, obtained in a trial of Ad26.COV2.S vaccine versus placebo. The source is a person between 18 and 60 years old who received the Ad26.COV2.S COVID-19 vaccine or a placebo. CDR3 DNA: TGTGCCAGCAGCTTCGAGTACGGGGGCACTGAAGCTTTCTTT. It specifies CASSFEYGGTEAFF. Drawing the rest from reference TRBV5-4 and TRBJ1-1, the complete variable domain is ETGVTQSPTHLIKTRGQQVTLRCSSQSGHNTVSWYQQALGQGPQFIFQYYREEENGRGNFPPRFSGLQFPNYSSELNVNALELDDSALYLCASSFEYGGTEAFFGQGTRLTVV.